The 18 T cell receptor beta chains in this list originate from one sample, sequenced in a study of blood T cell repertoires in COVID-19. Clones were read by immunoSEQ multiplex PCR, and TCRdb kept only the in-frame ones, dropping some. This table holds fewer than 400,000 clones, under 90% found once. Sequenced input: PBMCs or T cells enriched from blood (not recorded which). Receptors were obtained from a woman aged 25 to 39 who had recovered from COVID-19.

The CDR3 bases are TGTGCCAGCAGCAAAGGGACAGGGTCTCCCAAAGAGACCCAGTACTTC. Residues: CASSKGTGSPKETQYF. The rearrangement links TRBV21-1 to TRBJ2-5; the table calls TRBD1, which could not be checked here. TRBV21-1 is annotated as a pseudogene. The length of the CDR3 is 16 residues.

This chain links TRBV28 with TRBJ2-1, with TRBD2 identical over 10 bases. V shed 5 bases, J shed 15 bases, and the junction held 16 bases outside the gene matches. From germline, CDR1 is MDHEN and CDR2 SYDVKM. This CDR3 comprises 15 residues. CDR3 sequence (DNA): TGTGCCAGCAGTCCCACAGCGGGAGGGCGGCATAATCCGTTCTTC. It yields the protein CASSPTAGGRHNPFF.

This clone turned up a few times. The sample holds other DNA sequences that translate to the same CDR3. This chain's CDR3 is CASSHSQGLTEAFF. CDR3 nucleotides: TGCGCCAGCAGCCATTCACAGGGGTTAACTGAAGCTTTCTTT. J is TRBJ1-1 and V is TRBV4-1, with 7 positions matching TRBD1. Germline CDR1 reads MGHRA; CDR2 reads YSYEKL. The trim removed 3 bases at V and 5 bases at J, leaving 6 bases unmatched. CDR3 size: 14 residues.

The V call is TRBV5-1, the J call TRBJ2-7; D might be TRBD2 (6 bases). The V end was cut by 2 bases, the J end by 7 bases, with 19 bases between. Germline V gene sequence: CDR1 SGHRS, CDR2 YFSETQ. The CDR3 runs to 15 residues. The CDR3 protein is CASSFPRDSSREQYF. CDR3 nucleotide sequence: TGCGCCAGCAGCTTCCCTCGGGACTCATCTCGGGAGCAGTACTTC.

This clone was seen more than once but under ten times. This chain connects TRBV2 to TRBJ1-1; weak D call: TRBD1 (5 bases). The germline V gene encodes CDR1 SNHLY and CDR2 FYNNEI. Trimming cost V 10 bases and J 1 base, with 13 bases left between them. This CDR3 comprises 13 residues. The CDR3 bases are TGTGCCACCCTGGGGCGGGAGAACACTGAAGCTTTCTTT. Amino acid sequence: CATLGRENTEAFF.

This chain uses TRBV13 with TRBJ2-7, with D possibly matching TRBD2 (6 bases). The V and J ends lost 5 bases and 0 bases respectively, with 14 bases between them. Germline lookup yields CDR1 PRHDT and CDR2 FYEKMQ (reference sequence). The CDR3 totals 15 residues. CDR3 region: CASSRRGTFSYEQYF. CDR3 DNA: TGTGCCAGCAGCCGACGGGGGACCTTCTCCTACGAGCAGTACTTC.

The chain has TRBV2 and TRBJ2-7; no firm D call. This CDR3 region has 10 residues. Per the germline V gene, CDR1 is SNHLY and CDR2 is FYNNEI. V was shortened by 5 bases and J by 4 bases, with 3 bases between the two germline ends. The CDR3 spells CASSIYEQYF. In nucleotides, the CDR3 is TGTGCCAGCAGTATATACGAGCAGTACTTC.

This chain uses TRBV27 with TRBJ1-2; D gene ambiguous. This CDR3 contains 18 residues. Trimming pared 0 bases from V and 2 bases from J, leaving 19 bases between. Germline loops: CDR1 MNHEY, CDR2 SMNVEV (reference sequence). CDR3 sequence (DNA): TGTGCCAGCAGTTTATCGGGCGTTGGAGGGTTACTAAACTATGGCTACACCTTC. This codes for CASSLSGVGGLLNYGYTF.

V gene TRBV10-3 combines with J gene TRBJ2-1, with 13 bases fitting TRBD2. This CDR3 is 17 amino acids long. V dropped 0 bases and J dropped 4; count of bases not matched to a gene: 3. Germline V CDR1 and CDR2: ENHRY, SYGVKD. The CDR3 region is CAISESMGLAGYNEQFF. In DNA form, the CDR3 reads TGTGCCATCAGTGAGTCGATGGGACTAGCGGGGTACAATGAGCAGTTCTTC.

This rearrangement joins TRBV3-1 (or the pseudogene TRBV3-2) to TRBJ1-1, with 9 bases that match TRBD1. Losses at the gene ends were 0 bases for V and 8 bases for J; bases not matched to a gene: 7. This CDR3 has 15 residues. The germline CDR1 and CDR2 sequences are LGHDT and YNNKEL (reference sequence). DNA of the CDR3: TGTGCCAGCAGCCAAGACCACGGACAGGGGAGAGAAGCTTTCTTT. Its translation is CASSQDHGQGREAFF.

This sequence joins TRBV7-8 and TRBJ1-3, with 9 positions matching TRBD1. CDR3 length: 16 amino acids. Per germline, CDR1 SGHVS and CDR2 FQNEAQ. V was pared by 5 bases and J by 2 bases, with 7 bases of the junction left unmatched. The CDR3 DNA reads TGTGCCAGCAGCCTACAGGGGGCCATCGCTGGAAACACCATATATTTT. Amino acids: CASSLQGAIAGNTIYF. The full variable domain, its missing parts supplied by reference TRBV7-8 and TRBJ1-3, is GAGVSQSPRYKVAKRGQDVALRCDPISGHVSLFWYQQALGQGPEFLTYFQNEAQLDKSGLPSDRFFAERPEGSVSTLKIQRTQQEDSAVYLCASSLQGAIAGNTIYFGEGSWLTVV.

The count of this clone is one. CDR3 sequence reads: CASSIASGNTIYF. DNA of the CDR3: TGTGCCAGCAGTATAGCCTCTGGAAACACCATATATTTT. The chain links TRBV6-2 or TRBV6-3 to TRBJ1-3, with D unresolved. The CDR3 loop spans 13 amino acids. Trimming cost V 5 bases and J 0 bases, with 5 bases left between them. The germline V gene encodes CDR1 MNHEY and CDR2 SVGEGT.

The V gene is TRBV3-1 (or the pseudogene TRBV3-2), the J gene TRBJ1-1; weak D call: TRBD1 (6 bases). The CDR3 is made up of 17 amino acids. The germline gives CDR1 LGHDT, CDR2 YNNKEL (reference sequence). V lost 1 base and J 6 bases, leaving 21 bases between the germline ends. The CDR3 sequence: CASSQGGPGGSFPEAFF. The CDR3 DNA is TGTGCCAGCAGCCAAGGGGGGCCTGGCGGGAGCTTCCCTGAAGCTTTCTTT.

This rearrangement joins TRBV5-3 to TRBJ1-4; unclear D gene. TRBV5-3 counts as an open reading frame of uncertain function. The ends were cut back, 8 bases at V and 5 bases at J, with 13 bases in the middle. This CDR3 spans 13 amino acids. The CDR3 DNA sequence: TGTGCCAGCCCCGCTCAGGTGAATGAAAAACTGTTTTTT. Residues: CASPAQVNEKLFF.

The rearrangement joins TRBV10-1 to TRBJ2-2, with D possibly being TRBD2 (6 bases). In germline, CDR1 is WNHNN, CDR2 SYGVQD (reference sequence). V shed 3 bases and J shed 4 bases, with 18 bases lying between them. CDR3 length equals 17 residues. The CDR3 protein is CASSEIPPGLGTGELFF. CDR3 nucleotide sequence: TGCGCCAGCAGTGAAATTCCCCCGGGACTCGGCACCGGGGAGCTGTTTTTT.

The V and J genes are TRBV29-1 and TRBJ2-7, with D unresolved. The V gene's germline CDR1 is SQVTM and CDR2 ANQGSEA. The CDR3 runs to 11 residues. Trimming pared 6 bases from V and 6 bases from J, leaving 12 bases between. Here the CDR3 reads CSVVNLSEQYF. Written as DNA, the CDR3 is TGCAGCGTCGTAAACTTATCCGAGCAGTACTTC.

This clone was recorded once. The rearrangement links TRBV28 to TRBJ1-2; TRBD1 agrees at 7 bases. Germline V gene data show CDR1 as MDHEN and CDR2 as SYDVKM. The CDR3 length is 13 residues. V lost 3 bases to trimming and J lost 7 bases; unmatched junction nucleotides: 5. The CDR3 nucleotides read TGTGCCAGCAGTTTGGGGGGACAGAGTGGCTACACCTTC. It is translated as CASSLGGQSGYTF.

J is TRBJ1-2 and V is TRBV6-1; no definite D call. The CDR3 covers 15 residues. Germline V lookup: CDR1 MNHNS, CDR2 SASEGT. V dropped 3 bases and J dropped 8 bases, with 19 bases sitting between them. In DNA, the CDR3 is TGTGCCAGCAGTGAGTTCCGGGATAAAGCTGGCGGCTACACCTTC. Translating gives CASSEFRDKAGGYTF.